What follows is one T cell receptor (beta chain) and its context. The data derive from a study of blood T cell repertoires in COVID-19. Sequencing was performed with immunoSEQ multiplex PCR; in TCRdb, only in-frame clones are kept and a portion is missing. The table has roughly 190,000 clones, 88% seen once. The V gene's germline CDR1 is SNHLY and CDR2 FYNNEI. CDR3 length: 14 amino acids. V lost 7 bases and J 4 bases, leaving 16 bases between the germline ends. The TCR originated in a human donor in a cohort sampled during active COVID-19. The rearrangement uses TRBV2 and TRBJ1-2, with unresolved D. Specimen: peripheral blood. CDR3 region: CASTPGIASYGYTF. CDR3 bases: TGTGCCAGCACCCCGGGGATCGCCAGCTATGGCTACACCTTC.